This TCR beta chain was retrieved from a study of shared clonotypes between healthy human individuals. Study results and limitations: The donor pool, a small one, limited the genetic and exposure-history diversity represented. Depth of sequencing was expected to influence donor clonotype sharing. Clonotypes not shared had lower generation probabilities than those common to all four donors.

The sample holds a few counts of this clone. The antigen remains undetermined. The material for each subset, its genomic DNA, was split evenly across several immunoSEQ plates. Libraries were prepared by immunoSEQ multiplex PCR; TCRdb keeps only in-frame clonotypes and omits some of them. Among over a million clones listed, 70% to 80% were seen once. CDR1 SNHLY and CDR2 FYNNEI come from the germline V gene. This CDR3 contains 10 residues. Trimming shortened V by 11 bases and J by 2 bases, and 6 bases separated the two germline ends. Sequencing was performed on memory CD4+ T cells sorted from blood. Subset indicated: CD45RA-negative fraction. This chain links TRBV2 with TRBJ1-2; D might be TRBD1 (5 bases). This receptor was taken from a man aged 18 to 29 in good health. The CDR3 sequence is CAGGNYGYTF. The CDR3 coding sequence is TGTGCCGGGGGGAACTATGGCTACACCTTC.